Presented here are 21 T cell receptor beta chains from one specimen sequenced in a study of blood T cell repertoires in COVID-19. TCRdb's copy holds only in-frame clones and misses some; the assay was immunoSEQ multiplex PCR. The table includes 220,000 or so clones, around four fifths detected once. The sequenced material came from peripheral blood. These receptors were obtained from a man younger than 40 with active or convalescent COVID-19.

This clone was recorded a few times. V and J are TRBV7-9 and TRBJ1-1; a possible D gene is TRBD1 (5 bases). Germline CDR1 reads SEHNR; CDR2 reads FQNEAQ (reference sequence). Trimming removed 9 bases from V and 2 bases from J, with 19 bases in between. The CDR3 spans 15 residues. CDR3 nucleotides: TGTGCCAGTCGCAGCCCCCGGACACTAAACACTGAAGCTTTCTTT. It yields the protein CASRSPRTLNTEAFF.

The rearrangement links TRBV3-1 (or the pseudogene TRBV3-2) to TRBJ1-3, with 7 bases matching TRBD1. Unmatched junction bases numbered 5, after V lost 2 bases and J lost 7 bases. The germline gives CDR1 LGHDT, CDR2 YNNKEL (reference sequence). The CDR3 loop spans 14 amino acids. The CDR3 DNA reads TGTGCCAGCAGCCAACACAGGGGCCGTAACACCATATATTTT. Translating gives CASSQHRGRNTIYF.

In DNA form, the CDR3 reads TGTGCCAGCAGCTTATCCTACGACAGGCCTGGCTACACCTTC. It yields the protein CASSLSYDRPGYTF. The chain links TRBV7-2 to TRBJ1-2, with D maybe TRBD1 (6 bases). Trimming pared 2 bases from V and 7 bases from J, leaving 14 bases between. Germline V gene data show CDR1 as SGHTA and CDR2 as FQGNSA. The CDR3 totals 14 residues.

This clone was observed once. The chain links TRBV19 to TRBJ2-7; 15 bases align to TRBD2. This CDR3 has 17 amino acids. V shed 8 bases and J 4 bases; nucleotides not matched to a gene: 12. Germline lookup yields CDR1 LNHDA and CDR2 SQIVND (reference sequence). The CDR3, as DNA: TGTGCCAGTGAGCCGGGAGGACTAGCGGGAGGGAGGTACGAGCAGTACTTC. This translates into CASEPGGLAGGRYEQYF.

The chain links TRBV6-2 or TRBV6-3 to TRBJ1-2; 10 bases fit TRBD1. The CDR3 totals 15 residues. From germline, CDR1 is MNHEY and CDR2 SVGEGT. The trim removed 5 bases at V and 4 bases at J, leaving 7 bases unmatched. DNA of the CDR3: TGTGCCAGCAGTCGCTCCGGGACAGGGGTCTATGGCTACACCTTC. As protein: CASSRSGTGVYGYTF.

The chain is built from TRBV9 and TRBJ2-7; a possible D gene is TRBD2 (5 bases). The CDR3 has 15 amino acids. V gave up 0 bases and J gave up 6 bases, with 16 bases separating them. Germline V gene lookup returns CDR1 SGDLS and CDR2 YYNGEE. The CDR3 is CASSVDSTPRGEQYF. The CDR3 bases are TGTGCCAGCAGCGTAGACTCTACACCCCGGGGCGAGCAGTACTTC.

This clone appeared once. The chain links TRBV28 to TRBJ1-2; no reliable D call. From germline, CDR1 is MDHEN and CDR2 SYDVKM. This CDR3 has 12 amino acids. The germline V and J ends were trimmed by 8 bases and 4 bases, with 11 bases remaining between them. This CDR3 is CASLSRLYGYTF. For the CDR3, the DNA is TGTGCCAGCCTCTCTAGACTCTATGGCTACACCTTC.

The V and J genes are TRBV10-3 and TRBJ2-7; 9 bases are a match to TRBD1. CDR1 is ENHRY and CDR2 is SYGVKD in the germline V gene. With 6 bases clipped from V and 7 bases from J, the junction kept 10 bases outside the gene matches. This CDR3 contains 14 residues. CDR3 sequence: CAISPGQGAREQYF. The DNA for the CDR3 is TGTGCCATCAGCCCGGGACAGGGTGCACGAGAGCAGTACTTC.

CDR3 sequence (DNA): TGTGCCAGCAGATCTAGAGGAGAGACCCAGTACTTC. Translated, it gives CASRSRGETQYF. The chain is built from TRBV6-1 and TRBJ2-5; D gene unclear. Germline CDR1 reads MNHNS; CDR2 reads SASEGT. The CDR3 sequence is 12 residues long. V was clipped by 6 bases and J by 4 bases, with 9 bases between them.

The chain is built from TRBV28 and TRBJ2-5; TRBD2 is a possible D gene (7 bases). The CDR3 length is 13 residues. CDR1 and CDR2 (germline): MDHEN, SYDVKM. Trimming took 6 bases from V and 5 from J, leaving 13 bases between them. CDR3 loop: CASSPGGWETQYF. The DNA of the CDR3 is TGTGCCAGCAGCCCGGGGGGCTGGGAGACCCAGTACTTC.

J is TRBJ1-6 and V is TRBV21-1; TRBD1 is the table's D call and was not checked against the DNA. TRBV21-1 is listed as a pseudogene. This CDR3 is 16 amino acids long. The CDR3 DNA is TGTGCCAGCAGCAAAGTTCCCAGGGGTGTTCGCTCACCCCTCCACTTT. Translated, it gives CASSKVPRGVRSPLHF.

The genes are TRBV9 and TRBJ1-3; D is ambiguous. The CDR3 consists of 15 residues. Trimming pared 0 bases from V and 4 bases from J, leaving 11 bases between. Per the germline V gene, CDR1 is SGDLS and CDR2 is YYNGEE. This CDR3 reads CASSVEPTLGNTIYF. In DNA, the CDR3 is TGTGCCAGCAGCGTAGAACCAACCCTAGGAAACACCATATATTTT.

This rearrangement joins TRBV7-2 to TRBJ2-1; tentatively, D is TRBD1 (6 bases). Germline CDR1 reads SGHTA; CDR2 reads FQGNSA. This CDR3 is built from 14 residues. The V end was cut by 4 bases, the J end by 6 bases, with 13 bases between. The CDR3 region is CASSYYRASNEQFF. CDR3 DNA sequence: TGTGCCAGCAGCTATTACAGGGCCAGCAATGAGCAGTTCTTC.

The J gene is TRBJ2-1, the V gene TRBV12-5; a possible D gene is TRBD2 (6 bases). V lost 9 bases, J lost 7 bases, and 22 bases lay in between. The CDR3 is 15 amino acids. Per germline, CDR1 LGHNT and CDR2 FRNRAP. The CDR3 is CARPRAGSYENEQFF. DNA of the CDR3: TGTGCTAGGCCCCGGGCGGGGTCGTATGAGAATGAGCAGTTCTTC.

The CDR3 spells CASSARDRPSGNTIYF. The CDR3 DNA follows: TGTGCCAGCAGCGCCAGAGACAGACCCTCTGGAAACACCATATATTTT. The J gene is TRBJ1-3, the V gene TRBV9; tentatively, D is TRBD1 (5 bases). This CDR3 is 16 amino acids long. Germline V lookup: CDR1 SGDLS, CDR2 YYNGEE. V was pared by 3 bases and J by 0 bases, with 13 bases between.

The rearrangement uses TRBV6-2 or TRBV6-3 and TRBJ2-7, with D possibly being TRBD1 (9 bases). Germline CDR1 and CDR2: MNHEY and SVGEGT. V was trimmed by 4 bases and J by 2 bases, leaving 30 bases between them. This CDR3 region has 20 residues. In DNA, the CDR3 is TGTGCCAGCAGTTTCCCACTCACAGGGGGCAGTGATAGCGGGGCCTACGAGCAGTACTTC. It yields the protein CASSFPLTGGSDSGAYEQYF.

The CDR3 nucleotides read TGCGCCAGCAGCCAAGAACCCACAGGGGCAGGGAATTCACCCCTCCACTTT. Translation gives CASSQEPTGAGNSPLHF. The chain links TRBV4-1 to TRBJ1-6, with 7 bases aligning to TRBD1. Germline V gene sequence: CDR1 MGHRA, CDR2 YSYEKL. This CDR3 region has 17 residues. V lost 0 bases to trimming and J lost 7 bases; unmatched junction nucleotides: 9.

This clone turned up a few times. The chain is built from TRBV4-3 and TRBJ1-1; D is unresolved. The CDR3 is 15 amino acids. V lost 2 bases and J 0 bases, leaving 10 bases between the germline ends. Germline values: CDR1 LGHNA, CDR2 YSLEER. This chain's CDR3 is CASSQQERLNTEAFF. The DNA for the CDR3 is TGCGCCAGCAGCCAACAGGAACGGCTGAACACTGAAGCTTTCTTT.

The J gene is TRBJ2-4, the V gene TRBV11-2; D is unclear. Germline CDR1 SGHAT, CDR2 FQNNGV. CDR3 size: 17 residues. With 5 bases removed from V and 0 bases from J, the gap between germline ends came to 17 bases. CDR3 nucleotide sequence: TGTGCCAGCAGCCTCGAGGCCCGCCAAATAGCCAAAAACATTCAGTACTTC. Translation: CASSLEARQIAKNIQYF.

The V call is TRBV19, the J call TRBJ2-1, with TRBD2 matching over 10 bases. J lost 6 bases, V lost 2 bases, and 7 bases had no gene match. CDR3 length: 16 residues. Per germline, CDR1 LNHDA and CDR2 SQIVND (reference sequence). CDR3 coding DNA: TGTGCCAGTAGTATAAGGCTAGCGGGAGTGGGCAATGAGCAGTTCTTC. It translates to CASSIRLAGVGNEQFF.

The chain links TRBV4-1 to TRBJ2-1, with 13 positions matching TRBD2. The germline gives CDR1 MGHRA, CDR2 YSYEKL. With V trimmed by 0 bases and J by 9 bases, 11 bases remained unmatched. There are 18 residues in the CDR3. The DNA of the CDR3 is TGCGCCAGCAGCCAAGAAAGGTTCAGGGGACTAGCGGGATCTGAGCAGTTCTTC. It is translated as CASSQERFRGLAGSEQFF.